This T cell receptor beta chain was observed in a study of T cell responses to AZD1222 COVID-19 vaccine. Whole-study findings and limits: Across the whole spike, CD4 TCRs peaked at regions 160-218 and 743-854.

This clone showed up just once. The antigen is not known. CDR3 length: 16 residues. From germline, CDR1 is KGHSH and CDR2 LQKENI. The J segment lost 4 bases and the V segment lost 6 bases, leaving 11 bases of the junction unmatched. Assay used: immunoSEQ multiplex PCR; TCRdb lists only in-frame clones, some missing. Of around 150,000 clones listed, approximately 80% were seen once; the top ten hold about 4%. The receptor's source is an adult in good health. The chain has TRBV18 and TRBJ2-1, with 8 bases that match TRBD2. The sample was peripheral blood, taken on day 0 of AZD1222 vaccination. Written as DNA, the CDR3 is TGTGCCAGCTCTCCCTCCAGCGGGGGCCTTTACAATGAGCAGTTCTTC. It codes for CASSPSSGGLYNEQFF.